Described below is a single TCR beta chain sequence and its context. Trimming at V came to 5 bases and at J to 2 bases, leaving 5 bases not matched to a gene. CDR1 is SGHAT, CDR2 FQDESV, per germline (reference sequence). There are 14 residues in the CDR3. This sample is part of a study of T cells in tumors after PD-1 blockade. Study-wide background: During anti-PD-1 treatment, some patients continued daily vismodegib 150 mg.

Profiling relied on immunoSEQ multiplex PCR, and the TCRdb table lists in-frame clones only, not all of them. This table holds about 60,000 clones, approximately 79% found once. The sequencing here drew on PBMCs, taken after anti-PD-1 treatment. The chain recombines TRBV11-1 with TRBJ1-1; 7 nucleotides match TRBD1. This TCR was recovered from a human donor with basal cell carcinoma. The chain's CDR3 is CASSHGQVNTEAFF. In DNA, the CDR3 is TGTGCCAGCAGCCACGGACAGGTAAACACTGAAGCTTTCTTT.